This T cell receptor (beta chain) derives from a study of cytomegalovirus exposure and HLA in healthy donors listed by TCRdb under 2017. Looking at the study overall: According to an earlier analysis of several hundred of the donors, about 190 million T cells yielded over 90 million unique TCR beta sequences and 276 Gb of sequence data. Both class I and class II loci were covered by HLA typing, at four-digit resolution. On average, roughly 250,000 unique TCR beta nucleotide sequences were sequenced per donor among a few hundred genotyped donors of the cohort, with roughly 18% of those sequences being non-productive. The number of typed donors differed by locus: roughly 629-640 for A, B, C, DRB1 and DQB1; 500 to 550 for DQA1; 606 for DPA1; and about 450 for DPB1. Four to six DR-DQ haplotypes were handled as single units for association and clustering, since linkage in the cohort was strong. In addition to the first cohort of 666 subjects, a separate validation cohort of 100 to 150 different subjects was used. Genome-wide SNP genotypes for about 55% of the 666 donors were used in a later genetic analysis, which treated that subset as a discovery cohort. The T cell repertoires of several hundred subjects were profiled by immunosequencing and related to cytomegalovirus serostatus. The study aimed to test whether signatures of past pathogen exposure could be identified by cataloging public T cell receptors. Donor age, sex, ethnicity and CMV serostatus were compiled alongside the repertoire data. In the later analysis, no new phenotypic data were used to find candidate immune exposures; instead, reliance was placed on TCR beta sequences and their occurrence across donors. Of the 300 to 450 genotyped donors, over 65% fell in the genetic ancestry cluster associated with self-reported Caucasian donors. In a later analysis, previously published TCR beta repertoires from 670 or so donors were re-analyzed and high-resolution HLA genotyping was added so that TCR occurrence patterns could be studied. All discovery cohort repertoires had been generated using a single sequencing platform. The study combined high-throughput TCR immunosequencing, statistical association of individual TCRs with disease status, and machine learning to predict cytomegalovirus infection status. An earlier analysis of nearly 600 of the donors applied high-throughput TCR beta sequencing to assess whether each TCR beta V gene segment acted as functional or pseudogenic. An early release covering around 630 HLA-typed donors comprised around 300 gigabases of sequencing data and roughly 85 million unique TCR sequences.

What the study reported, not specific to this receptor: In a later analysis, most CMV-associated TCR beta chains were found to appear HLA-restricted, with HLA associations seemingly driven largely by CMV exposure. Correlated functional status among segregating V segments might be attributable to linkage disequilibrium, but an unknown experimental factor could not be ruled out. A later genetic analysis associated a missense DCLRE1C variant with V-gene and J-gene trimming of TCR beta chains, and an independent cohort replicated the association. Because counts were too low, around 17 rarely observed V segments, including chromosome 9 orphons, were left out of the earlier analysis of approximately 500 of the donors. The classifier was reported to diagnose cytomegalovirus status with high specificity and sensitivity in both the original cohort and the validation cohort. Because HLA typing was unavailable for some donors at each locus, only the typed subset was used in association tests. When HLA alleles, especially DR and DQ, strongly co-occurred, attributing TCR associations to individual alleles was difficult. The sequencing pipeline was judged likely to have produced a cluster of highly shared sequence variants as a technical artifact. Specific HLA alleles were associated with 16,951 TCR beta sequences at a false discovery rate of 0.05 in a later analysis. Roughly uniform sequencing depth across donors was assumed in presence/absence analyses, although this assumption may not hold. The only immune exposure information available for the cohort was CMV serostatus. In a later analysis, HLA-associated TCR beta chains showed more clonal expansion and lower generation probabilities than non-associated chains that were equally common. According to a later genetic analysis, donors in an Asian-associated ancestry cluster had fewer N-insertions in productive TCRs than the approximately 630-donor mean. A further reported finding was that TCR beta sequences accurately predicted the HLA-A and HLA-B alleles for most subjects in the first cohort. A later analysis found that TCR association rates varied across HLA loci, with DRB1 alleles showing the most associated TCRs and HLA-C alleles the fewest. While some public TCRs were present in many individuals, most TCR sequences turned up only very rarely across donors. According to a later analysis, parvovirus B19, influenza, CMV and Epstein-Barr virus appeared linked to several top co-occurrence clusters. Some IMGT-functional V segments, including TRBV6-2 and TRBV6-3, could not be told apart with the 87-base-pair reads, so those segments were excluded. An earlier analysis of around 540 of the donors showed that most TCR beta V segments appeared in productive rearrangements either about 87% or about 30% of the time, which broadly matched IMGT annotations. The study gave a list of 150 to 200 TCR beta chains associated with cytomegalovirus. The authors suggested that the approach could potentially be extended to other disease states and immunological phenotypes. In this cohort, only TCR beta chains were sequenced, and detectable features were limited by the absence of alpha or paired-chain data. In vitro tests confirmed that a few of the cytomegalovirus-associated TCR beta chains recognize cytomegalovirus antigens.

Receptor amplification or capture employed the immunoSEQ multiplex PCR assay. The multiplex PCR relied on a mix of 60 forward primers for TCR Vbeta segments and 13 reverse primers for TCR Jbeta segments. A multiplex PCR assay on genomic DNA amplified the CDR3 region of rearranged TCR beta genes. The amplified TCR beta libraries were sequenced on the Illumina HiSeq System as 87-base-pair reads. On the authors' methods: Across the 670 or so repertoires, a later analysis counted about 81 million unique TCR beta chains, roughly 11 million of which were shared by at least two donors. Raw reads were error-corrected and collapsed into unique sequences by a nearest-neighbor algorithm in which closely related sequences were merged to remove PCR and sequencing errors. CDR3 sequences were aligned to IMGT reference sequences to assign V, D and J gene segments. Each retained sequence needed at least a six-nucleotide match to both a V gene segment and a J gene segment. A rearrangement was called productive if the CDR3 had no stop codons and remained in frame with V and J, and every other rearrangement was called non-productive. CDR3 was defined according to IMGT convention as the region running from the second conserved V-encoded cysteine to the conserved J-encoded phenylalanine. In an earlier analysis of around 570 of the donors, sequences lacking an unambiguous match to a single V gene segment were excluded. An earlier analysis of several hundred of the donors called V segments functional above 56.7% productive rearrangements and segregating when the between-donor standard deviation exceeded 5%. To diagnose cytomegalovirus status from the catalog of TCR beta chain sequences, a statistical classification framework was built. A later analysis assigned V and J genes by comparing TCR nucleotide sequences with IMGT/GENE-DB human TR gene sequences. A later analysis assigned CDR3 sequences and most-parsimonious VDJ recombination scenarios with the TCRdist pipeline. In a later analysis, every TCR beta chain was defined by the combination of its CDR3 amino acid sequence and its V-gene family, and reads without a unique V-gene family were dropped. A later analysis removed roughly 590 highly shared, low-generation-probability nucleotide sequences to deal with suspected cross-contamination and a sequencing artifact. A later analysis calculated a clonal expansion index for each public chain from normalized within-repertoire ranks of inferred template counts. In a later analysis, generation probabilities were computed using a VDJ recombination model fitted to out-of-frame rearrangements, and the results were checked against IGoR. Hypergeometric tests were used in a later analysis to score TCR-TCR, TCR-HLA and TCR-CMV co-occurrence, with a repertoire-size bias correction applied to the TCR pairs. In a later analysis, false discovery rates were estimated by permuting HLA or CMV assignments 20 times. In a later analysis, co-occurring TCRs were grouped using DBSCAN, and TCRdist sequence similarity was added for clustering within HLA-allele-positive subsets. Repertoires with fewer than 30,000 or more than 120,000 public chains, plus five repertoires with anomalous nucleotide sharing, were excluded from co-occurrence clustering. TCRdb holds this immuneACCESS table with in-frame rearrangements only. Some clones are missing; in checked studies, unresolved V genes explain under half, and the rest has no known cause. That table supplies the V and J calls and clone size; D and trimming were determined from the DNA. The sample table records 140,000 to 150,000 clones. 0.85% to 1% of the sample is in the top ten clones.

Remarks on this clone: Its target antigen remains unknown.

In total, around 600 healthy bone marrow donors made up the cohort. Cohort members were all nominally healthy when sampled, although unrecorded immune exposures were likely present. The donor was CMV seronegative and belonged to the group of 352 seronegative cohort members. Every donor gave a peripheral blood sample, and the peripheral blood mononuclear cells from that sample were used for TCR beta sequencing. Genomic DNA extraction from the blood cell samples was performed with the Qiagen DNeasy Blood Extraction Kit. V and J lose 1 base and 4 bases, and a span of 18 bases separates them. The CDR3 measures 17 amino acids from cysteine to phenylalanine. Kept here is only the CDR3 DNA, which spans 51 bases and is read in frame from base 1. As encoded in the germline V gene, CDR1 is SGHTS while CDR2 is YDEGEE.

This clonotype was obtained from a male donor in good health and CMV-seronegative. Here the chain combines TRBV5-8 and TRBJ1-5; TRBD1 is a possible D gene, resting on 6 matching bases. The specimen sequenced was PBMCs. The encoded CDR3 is CASSLQQGGGKNQPQHF. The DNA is TGTGCCAGCAGCTTGCAACAGGGAGGGGGAAAAAATCAGCCCCAGCATTTT.